The next 12 T cell receptor beta chains were all read from a single sample in a study. TCRdb re-derived calls from the RT-PCR reads in MiXCR, one entry per CDR3 protein. Of about 680,000 distinct CDR3 sequences listed, 14% are singletons. The sequenced sample consisted of memory CD4+ T cells from blood. These receptors were taken from a female donor in good health, serving as a healthy control.

This clonotype was recorded at least ten times. The chain carries TRBV3-1 and TRBJ2-7, with TRBD1 matching 7 bases. CDR3 length: 14 amino acids. Looked up from germline, CDR1 is LGHDT and CDR2 is YNNKEL (reference sequence). Trimming at V came to 3 bases and at J to 3 bases, leaving 5 bases not matched to a gene. Here the CDR3 DNA reads TGTGCCAGCAGCCAGGGGACAGCTCTCTACGAGCAGTACTTC. Its translation is CASSQGTALYEQYF.

This clonotype was found a few times. The rearrangement links TRBV3-1 to TRBJ2-2, with D unclear. This CDR3 has 13 amino acids. Germline-derived CDR1 and CDR2 are LGHDT and YNNKEL (reference sequence). Trimming shortened V by 4 bases and J by 4 bases, and 7 bases separated the two germline ends. CDR3 protein: CASSPYTTGELFF. As DNA, the CDR3 is TGTGCCAGCAGCCCCTATACCACCGGGGAGCTGTTTTTT.

This clonotype was recorded many times. V and J are TRBV12-3 or TRBV12-4 and TRBJ1-5; D is perhaps TRBD1 (5 bases). Trimming took off 0 bases at V and 7 bases at J, with 13 bases between the two ends. This CDR3 has 15 residues. The CDR3 region has the DNA TGTGCCAGCAGTTTAGCGGTCGGGGGAGGGCAGCCCCAGCATTTT. Encoded protein: CASSLAVGGGQPQHF.

This clonotype has a handful of counts. The chain recombines TRBV12-3 or TRBV12-4 with TRBJ1-5; possible D gene TRBD1, 5 bases. The CDR3 is made up of 17 amino acids. Trimming took 4 bases from V and 1 from J, leaving 17 bases between them. CDR3 loop: CASSSGDSGMSNQPQHF. DNA of the CDR3: TGTGCCAGCAGTTCGGGGGACTCGGGGATGAGCAATCAGCCCCAGCATTTT.

This clonotype was detected a few times. V is TRBV6-5 and J is TRBJ1-2; a possible D gene is TRBD1 (5 bases). V was shortened by 0 bases and J by 8 bases, with 10 bases between the two germline ends. CDR1 and CDR2 from the germline V gene are MNHEY and SVGAGI. The CDR3 length is 13 residues. The CDR3 region is CASSYSGARGYTF. The CDR3 region has the DNA TGTGCCAGCAGTTACTCTGGGGCGCGAGGCTACACCTTC.

This chain connects TRBV5-1 to TRBJ2-7, with D possibly TRBD2 on 6 matching bases. Trimming took off 4 bases at V and 3 bases at J, with 17 bases between the two ends. This CDR3 has 15 amino acids. In germline, CDR1 is SGHRS, CDR2 YFSETQ. Here the CDR3 DNA reads TGCGCCAGCAGCGTTGGCGGGGTGGTGGGCTACGAGCAGTACTTC. Residues: CASSVGGVVGYEQYF.

The sample holds many counts of this clonotype. The J gene is TRBJ1-5, the V gene TRBV7-2; 9 bases are a match to TRBD1. The CDR3 has 21 residues. J lost 1 base, V lost 5 bases, and 21 bases had no gene match. Per the germline V gene, CDR1 is SGHTA and CDR2 is FQGNSA. This chain's CDR3 is CASSRQTSLGPGQGSNQPQHF. The CDR3 DNA is TGTGCCAGCAGCCGACAGACGAGCTTAGGGCCGGGACAGGGAAGCAATCAGCCCCAGCATTTT.

In this sample, this clonotype turned up many times. This chain connects TRBV20-1 to TRBJ2-7; TRBD2 aligns across 8 bases. The germline V gene encodes CDR1 DFQATT and CDR2 SNEGSKA (reference sequence). J was trimmed by 1 base and V by 2 bases; bases with no gene match: 10. The CDR3 totals 16 residues. CDR3 in DNA: TGCAGTGCTAGACGTCTAGCGGGTGGGGATTCCTACGAGCAGTACTTC. Amino acids: CSARRLAGGDSYEQYF.

V and J are TRBV3-1 and TRBJ2-3; D perhaps matches TRBD2 (5 bases). This CDR3 contains 14 residues. The V gene lost 0 bases and the J gene lost 6 bases, with 10 bases spanning the gap. CDR1 is LGHDT and CDR2 is YNNKEL in the germline V gene (reference sequence). CDR3 residues: CASSQEYGVDTQYF. In DNA form, the CDR3 reads TGTGCCAGCAGCCAAGAGTACGGGGTGGATACGCAGTATTTT.

CDR3 loop: CASSPIPREGAYEQYF. In DNA form, the CDR3 reads TGTGCCAGCAGTCCGATCCCCCGGGAGGGAGCCTACGAGCAGTACTTC. The chain is built from TRBV27 and TRBJ2-7; TRBD2 aligns across 8 bases. V lost 5 bases and J lost 2; bases outside the gene matches: 11. This CDR3 has 16 amino acids. Germline V gives CDR1 MNHEY, CDR2 SMNVEV (reference sequence).

V gene TRBV4-2 combines with J gene TRBJ2-1; D might be TRBD2 (5 bases). CDR1 LGHNA and CDR2 YNFKEQ come from the germline V gene. The CDR3 contains 14 residues. The V and J ends lost 1 base and 8 bases respectively, with 12 bases between them. The CDR3 bases are TGTGCCAGCAGCCAAGGCGGGTTGAGGGATGAGCAGTTCTTC. This gives the protein CASSQGGLRDEQFF.

V is TRBV12-3 or TRBV12-4 and J is TRBJ1-1; D not resolved. V was trimmed by 5 bases and J by 4 bases, leaving 17 bases between them. The CDR3 has 15 amino acids. The CDR3 here is CASSPTASSGTEAFF. CDR3 nucleotide sequence: TGTGCCAGCAGTCCCACCGCTTCATCGGGCACTGAAGCTTTCTTT.